The 12 T cell receptor beta chains below come from one sample, sequenced in a study of blood T cell repertoires in COVID-19. Here immunoSEQ multiplex PCR was the method, and the copy in TCRdb shows in-frame clones only, minus some. This sample has 62,000 or so clones, with approximately 86% found just once. The sample taken for sequencing was peripheral blood. These receptors were collected from a woman aged 55-69 years with acute or convalescent COVID-19.

This sequence joins TRBV19 and TRBJ2-1; 10 bases line up with TRBD2. V lost 7 bases to trimming and J lost 7 bases; unmatched junction nucleotides: 7. The CDR3 extends over 14 amino acids. Germline V gene sequence: CDR1 LNHDA, CDR2 SQIVND (reference sequence). CDR3 amino acids: CASTLAGGHNEQFF. The DNA of the CDR3 is TGTGCCAGTACCTTAGCGGGGGGCCATAATGAGCAGTTCTTC.

This clone was seen just once. Additional DNA sequences in this sample encode the identical CDR3. The V and J genes are TRBV15 and TRBJ2-7; D possibly corresponds to TRBD2 (6 bases). Germline lookup yields CDR1 LNHNV and CDR2 YYDKDF (reference sequence). Trimming left V 1 base short and J 2 bases short, with 6 bases between. This CDR3 is built from 13 residues. In nucleotides, the CDR3 is TGTGCCACCAGCAGAGGACTAGCCTACGAGCAGTACTTC. Amino acids: CATSRGLAYEQYF. The full variable domain, rest sourced from reference TRBV15 and TRBJ2-7, is DAMVIQNPRYQVTQFGKPVTLSCSQTLNHNVMYWYQQKSSQAPKLLFHYYDKDFNNEADTPDNFQSRRPNTSFCFLDIRSPGLGDTAMYLCATSRGLAYEQYFGPGTRLTVT.

This clone was observed once. The rearrangement links TRBV7-9 to TRBJ1-3, with 7 bases lining up with TRBD1. Germline CDR1 and CDR2: SEHNR and FQNEAQ (reference sequence). The ends lost 3 bases at V and 1 base at J; junction bases unmatched: 3. The CDR3 runs to 15 residues. For the CDR3, the DNA is TGTGCCAGCAGCTTTACAGGGGCTTCTGGAAACACCATATATTTT. Translated, it gives CASSFTGASGNTIYF.

This clone was picked up one time. The chain uses TRBV6-1 and TRBJ1-5, with 8 nucleotides matching TRBD1. Germline V gene sequence: CDR1 MNHNS, CDR2 SASEGT. Germline trimming cut 2 bases from V and 6 bases from J; bases unmatched to any gene: 6. The CDR3 is made up of 15 amino acids. The CDR3 reads CASSESGQGRQPQHF. CDR3 DNA sequence: TGTGCCAGCAGTGAAAGCGGACAGGGTCGTCAGCCCCAGCATTTT.

The chain joins TRBV9 to TRBJ1-1; 7 positions agree with TRBD1. From germline, CDR1 is SGDLS and CDR2 YYNGEE. Trimming at V came to 2 bases and at J to 2 bases, leaving 6 bases not matched to a gene. The CDR3 length is 15 residues. CDR3 DNA sequence: TGTGCCAGCAGCGTTCACAGGGGCTCTAACACTGAAGCTTTCTTT. It yields the protein CASSVHRGSNTEAFF.

In its sample, this clone was seen once. J is TRBJ1-1 and V is TRBV29-1, with D maybe TRBD1 (6 bases). V shed 8 bases and J shed 3 bases, with 16 bases lying between them. The CDR3 runs 13 residues. From germline, CDR1 is SQVTM and CDR2 ANQGSEA. The CDR3 sequence is CSHYHPGDTEAFF. CDR3 DNA sequence: TGCAGCCACTACCACCCAGGGGACACTGAAGCTTTCTTT.

The chain employs TRBV4-1 and TRBJ1-1, with 11 bases that match TRBD1. The V and J ends lost 3 bases and 6 bases, in that order; junction bases with no gene match: 3. The germline V gene has CDR1 MGHRA and CDR2 YSYEKL. This CDR3 region has 14 residues. The CDR3 loop is CASSHRTGGAEAFF. The CDR3 DNA reads as TGCGCCAGCAGCCACCGGACAGGGGGCGCTGAAGCTTTCTTT.

The chain links TRBV9 to TRBJ1-4; tentatively, D is TRBD1 (6 bases). The V end lost 3 bases, the J end lost 4 bases, and 19 bases lay between the germline ends. Looked up from germline, CDR1 is SGDLS and CDR2 is YYNGEE. This CDR3 spans 17 amino acids. CDR3 residues: CASSAGYTGKNNEKLFF. In nucleotides, the CDR3 is TGTGCCAGCAGCGCCGGATACACAGGGAAAAATAATGAAAAACTGTTTTTT.

V is TRBV4-1 and J is TRBJ2-3; D may be TRBD2 (7 bases). Germline values: CDR1 MGHRA, CDR2 YSYEKL. The CDR3 is made up of 16 amino acids. Trimming cost V 0 bases and J 7 bases, with 17 bases left between them. CDR3: CASSQDRAGAGNTQYF. The CDR3 region has the DNA TGCGCCAGCAGCCAAGATAGGGCGGGGGCCGGTAATACGCAGTATTTT.

This clone was seen a single time. This rearrangement joins TRBV9 to TRBJ2-7; 7 bases match TRBD2. V shed 3 bases, J shed 1 base, and the junction held 10 bases outside the gene matches. Germline V gene data show CDR1 as SGDLS and CDR2 as YYNGEE. The CDR3 length is 16 residues. CDR3 in amino acids: CASSAEGRDGSYEQYF. As DNA, the CDR3 is TGTGCCAGCAGCGCCGAGGGGAGGGACGGATCCTACGAGCAGTACTTC.

V usage is TRBV5-1 and J usage is TRBJ2-4; 7 nucleotides agree with TRBD1. Germline values: CDR1 SGHRS, CDR2 YFSETQ. The CDR3 spans 16 residues. Unmatched junction bases numbered 14, after V lost 4 bases and J lost 7 bases. In DNA form, the CDR3 reads TGCGCCAGCAGCATCGTGGCAGGGACAGCAGGGAACATTCAGTACTTC. It yields the protein CASSIVAGTAGNIQYF. The full variable domain, completed using reference TRBV5-1 and TRBJ2-4, is KAGVTQTPRYLIKTRGQQVTLSCSPISGHRSVSWYQQTPGQGLQFLFEYFSETQRNKGNFPGRFSGRQFSNSRSEMNVSTLELGDSALYLCASSIVAGTAGNIQYFGAGTRLSVL.

CDR3 nucleotides: TGTGCCAGCAGCCAAGAGTGGGGGACGGAAAGACAGGGGACCTACGAGCAGTACTTC. It specifies CASSQEWGTERQGTYEQYF. The chain carries TRBV3-1 (or the pseudogene TRBV3-2) and TRBJ2-7, with 8 nucleotides matching TRBD1. Germline trimming cut 0 bases from V and 2 bases from J; bases unmatched to any gene: 15. Germline V gene sequence: CDR1 LGHDT, CDR2 YNNKEL (reference sequence). The CDR3 consists of 19 residues.